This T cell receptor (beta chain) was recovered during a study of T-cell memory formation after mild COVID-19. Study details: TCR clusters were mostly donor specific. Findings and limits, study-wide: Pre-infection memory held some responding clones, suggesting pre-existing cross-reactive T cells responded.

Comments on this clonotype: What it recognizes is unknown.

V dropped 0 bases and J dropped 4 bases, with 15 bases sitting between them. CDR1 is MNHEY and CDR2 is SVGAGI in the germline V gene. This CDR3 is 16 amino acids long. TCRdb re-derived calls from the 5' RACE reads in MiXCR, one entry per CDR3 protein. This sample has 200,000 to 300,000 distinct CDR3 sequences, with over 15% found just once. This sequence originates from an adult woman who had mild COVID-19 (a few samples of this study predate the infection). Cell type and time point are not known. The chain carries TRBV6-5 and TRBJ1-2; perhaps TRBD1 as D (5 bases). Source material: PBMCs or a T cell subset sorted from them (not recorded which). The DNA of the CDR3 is TGTGCCAGCAGTTACTCATTCCTGGGGGGGGTCTATGGCTACACCTTC. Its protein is CASSYSFLGGVYGYTF.